Listed here are 17 T cell receptor beta chains from one sample, sequenced in a study of T cells in localized non-small cell lung cancer. Profiling relied on immunoSEQ multiplex PCR, and the TCRdb table lists in-frame clones only, not all of them. Altogether some 90,000 clones are present, approximately 88% being singletons, with the ten largest covering 15%. The sample consisted of peripheral blood, taken before any cancer treatment. These receptors all come from a man aged 40 to 75 with stage I squamous cell lung carcinoma.

The chain carries TRBV5-1 and TRBJ2-2; tentatively, D is TRBD2 (6 bases). Trimming left V 3 bases short and J 4 bases short, with 10 bases between. Germline V CDR1 and CDR2: SGHRS, YFSETQ. This CDR3 is built from 14 residues. The CDR3 DNA sequence: TGCGCCAGCAGCTCCGGGACTGCCACCGGGGAGCTGTTTTTT. This codes for CASSSGTATGELFF.

J is TRBJ1-2 and V is TRBV18; 10 bases map to TRBD1. Germline V gives CDR1 KGHSH, CDR2 LQKENI. Trimming removed 4 bases from V and 6 bases from J; junction bases left unmatched: 8. This CDR3 has 15 residues. The CDR3 region is CASSRDRGAGDGYTF. Written as DNA, the CDR3 is TGTGCCAGCTCACGGGACAGGGGCGCCGGGGATGGCTACACCTTC.

The chain uses TRBV11-2 and TRBJ1-2; 7 nucleotides agree with TRBD1. V was pared by 1 base and J by 4 bases, with 3 bases of the junction left unmatched. The germline V gene has CDR1 SGHAT and CDR2 FQNNGV. This CDR3 comprises 14 residues. The CDR3 sequence: CASSLVGGVYGYTF. In nucleotides, the CDR3 is TGTGCCAGCAGCTTAGTAGGGGGCGTCTATGGCTACACCTTC.

The chain combines TRBV29-1 with TRBJ2-1, with D unresolved. The length of the CDR3 is 14 residues. The V and J ends lost 4 bases and 0 bases respectively, with 10 bases between them. Germline CDR1 reads SQVTM; CDR2 reads ANQGSEA. The CDR3 loop is CSVALASSYNEQFF. The CDR3 nucleotides are TGCAGCGTTGCGCTCGCGAGCTCCTACAATGAGCAGTTCTTC.

J is TRBJ1-1 and V is TRBV7-2, with a tentative D call TRBD1 (6 bases). Germline CDR1 and CDR2: SGHTA and FQGNSA. The V and J ends lost 3 bases and 2 bases respectively, with 13 bases between them. The CDR3 has 15 residues. The DNA of the CDR3 is TGTGCCAGCAGCTTCCGGGACACCTATAACACTGAAGCTTTCTTT. Amino acid sequence: CASSFRDTYNTEAFF.

The J gene is TRBJ2-3, the V gene TRBV5-1; no firm D call. CDR1 and CDR2 (germline): SGHRS, YFSETQ. With 4 bases removed from V and 7 bases from J, the gap between germline ends came to 25 bases. The CDR3 contains 17 residues. The CDR3 DNA reads TGCGCCAGCAGCCCGAACCCGGACCTTTCGAGGAAAAATACGCAGTATTTT. It codes for CASSPNPDLSRKNTQYF.

The V call is TRBV4-1, the J call TRBJ2-1, with TRBD1 as a possible D gene (6 bases). V dropped 1 base and J dropped 7 bases, with 17 bases sitting between them. Germline V gene lookup returns CDR1 MGHRA and CDR2 YSYEKL. The CDR3 runs to 16 residues. CDR3 sequence: CASSQGEGQGLNEQFF. In DNA form, the CDR3 reads TGCGCCAGCAGCCAAGGAGAAGGTCAGGGGTTGAATGAGCAGTTCTTC.

This chain uses TRBV2 with TRBJ1-1, with D perhaps TRBD1 (5 bases). The length of the CDR3 is 14 residues. The ends were cut back, 6 bases at V and 0 bases at J, with 11 bases in the middle. CDR1 is SNHLY and CDR2 is FYNNEI in the germline V gene. The CDR3 DNA reads TGTGCCAGCAGGGGACTGGAGATGAACACTGAAGCTTTCTTT. It specifies CASRGLEMNTEAFF.

This clone has just one count. The V gene is TRBV28, the J gene TRBJ2-1; D is perhaps TRBD2 (5 bases). The CDR3 is 13 residues long. Germline V lookup: CDR1 MDHEN, CDR2 SYDVKM. Trimming took off 10 bases at V and 6 bases at J, with 16 bases between the two ends. For the CDR3, the DNA is TGTGCCACCACCGGACTCGTCCTCAATGAGCAGTTCTTC. This translates into CATTGLVLNEQFF.

The chain recombines TRBV30 with TRBJ1-5, with 7 positions matching TRBD1. The CDR3 has 15 residues. Losses at the gene ends were 0 bases for V and 1 base for J; bases not matched to a gene: 3. The germline CDR1 and CDR2 sequences are GTSNPN and SVGIG (reference sequence). CDR3 nucleotide sequence: TGTGCCTGGAGTGTAGGGGGACAGAGCAATCAGCCCCAGCATTTT. Translating it yields CAWSVGGQSNQPQHF.

The chain combines TRBV28 with TRBJ2-1; 9 nucleotides match TRBD1. This CDR3 is built from 19 residues. J was trimmed by 8 bases and V by 2 bases; bases with no gene match: 19. Germline loops: CDR1 MDHEN, CDR2 SYDVKM. The CDR3 protein is CASSLLLTRWNRGQDEQFF. As DNA, the CDR3 is TGTGCCAGCAGTTTACTACTCACCCGTTGGAACAGGGGGCAGGATGAGCAGTTCTTC.

The V and J genes are TRBV4-1 and TRBJ1-6, with no clear D. The CDR3 consists of 18 residues. CDR1 is MGHRA and CDR2 is YSYEKL in the germline V gene. V lost 1 base and J lost 7, with 20 bases in between. In DNA form, the CDR3 reads TGCGCCAGCAGCCAAGGGATATCTACTTACTGGGAGAATTCACCCCTCCACTTT. Protein sequence: CASSQGISTYWENSPLHF.

This chain connects TRBV9 to TRBJ2-2; D perhaps matches TRBD2 (5 bases). The CDR3 sequence is 18 residues long. Germline CDR1 is SGDLS and CDR2 is YYNGEE. Trimming took 1 base from V and 5 from J, leaving 21 bases between them. CDR3 DNA: TGTGCCAGCAGCGTATTTTCACTAGGTGACCTCCGGACCGGGGAGCTGTTTTTT. The encoded protein is CASSVFSLGDLRTGELFF.

In its sample, this clone was seen a few times. The chain is built from TRBV29-1 and TRBJ2-1, with D unclear. Germline CDR1 SQVTM, CDR2 ANQGSEA. The CDR3 length is 13 residues. CDR3 sequence (DNA): TGCAGTGCTACAGAGTCCCCTTACAATGAGCAGTTCTTC. This encodes CSATESPYNEQFF.

This sequence joins TRBV6-5 and TRBJ1-5; 8 bases are a match to TRBD1. The germline gives CDR1 MNHEY, CDR2 SVGAGI. The CDR3 sequence is 14 residues long. V shed 6 bases, J shed 1 base, and the junction held 2 bases outside the gene matches. CDR3 sequence (DNA): TGTGCCAGCAGGCGACAGGGGAGCAATCAGCCCCAGCATTTT. It translates to CASRRQGSNQPQHF.

The table lists this clone with a count of one. The CDR3 DNA is TGTGCCAGCAGCTTAGGATCCCAGGACCGGCCCCAGCATTTT. Protein product: CASSLGSQDRPQHF. V gene TRBV7-8 combines with J gene TRBJ1-5; D is unclear. The CDR3 spans 14 residues. V shed 1 base and J shed 9 bases, with 13 bases lying between them. CDR1 is SGHVS and CDR2 is FQNEAQ in the germline V gene.

This clone was seen many times. CDR3 in DNA: TGTGCCAGCAGCTCTCAGGGCCCCTCAGCCGCGGCTGGCTACACCTTC. Translation: CASSSQGPSAAAGYTF. This sequence joins TRBV7-2 and TRBJ1-2, with D perhaps matching TRBD1 (5 bases). The germline CDR1 and CDR2 sequences are SGHTA and FQGNSA. Deletions cut 4 bases from V and 7 bases from J, with 22 bases between. The CDR3 consists of 16 residues. The full variable domain, in which reference TRBV7-2 and TRBJ1-2 provide the parts outside the CDR3, is GAGVSQSPSNKVTEKGKDVELRCDPISGHTALYWYRQSLGQGLEFLIYFQGNSAPDKSGLPSDRFSAERTGGSVSTLTIQRTQQEDSAVYLCASSSQGPSAAAGYTFGSGTRLTVV.